This T cell receptor beta chain was recorded in a study of blood T cell repertoires in COVID-19. Study information: Sample material is recorded as cDNA or gDNA derived from T cells, B-cell-depleted T cells, or PBMCs.

This CDR3 is built from 15 residues. The germline V and J ends were trimmed by 1 base and 1 base, with 10 bases remaining between them. CDR1 is MGHRA and CDR2 is YSYEKL in the germline V gene. Original analysis: Estimated nucleated cell counts came from reference gene primer amplification. Profiling relied on immunoSEQ multiplex PCR, and the TCRdb table lists in-frame clones only, not all of them. V and J calls and clone size come straight from that table; D and trimming were deduced from the DNA. The data contain 150,000 to 200,000 clones, about four fifths of them singletons. The sequencing sample was made of peripheral blood. The chain has TRBV4-1 and TRBJ1-1; tentative D call: TRBD1 (6 bases). This TCR was recovered from a man aged 60 to 69 with acute or convalescent COVID-19. The DNA of the CDR3 is TGCGCCAGCAGCCAAGTGGGACAAGGGAACACTGAAGCTTTCTTT. It translates to CASSQVGQGNTEAFF.